This TCR beta chain stems from a study of CD8 T cells in ankylosing spondylitis. Study results and limitations: Several highly homologous variants made up a TCR beta motif, and this motif appeared characteristic of ankylosing spondylitis blood.

5'-RACE, quantitative and with molecular barcodes, yielded the TCR beta libraries. TCRdb redid the calling of the 5' RACE reads with MiXCR, one entry per CDR3 protein. The repertoire includes 200,000 to 250,000 distinct CDR3 sequences, approximately 20% of them detected once, and under 45% sits in the top ten. Germline lookup yields CDR1 MGHRA and CDR2 YSYEKL. V lost 1 base and J 4 bases, leaving 2 bases between the germline ends. The length of the CDR3 is 13 residues. The table lists this clonotype with a few counts. Its antigen is unknown. The sequence was obtained from a male donor with ankylosing spondylitis. V usage is TRBV4-1 and J usage is TRBJ2-6; D is unclear. Sequencing was carried out using blood, either unsorted or a sorted T cell fraction (not recorded which). The CDR3 here is CASSQGGANVLTF. DNA for the CDR3: TGCGCCAGCAGCCAAGGGGGGGCCAACGTCCTGACTTTC.